The clone carrying this T cell receptor beta chain has at least ten counts. Its antigen is as yet unknown. The data were taken from a study of neurological immune-mediated disorders. Broader study findings: Patients with HTLV-1-associated myelopathy showed the most TCR clonal expansion. Those with multiple sclerosis showed the least, falling below healthy controls.

The CDR3 loop spans 14 amino acids. The V segment lost 7 bases and the J segment 7 bases; nucleotides outside the gene matches: 8. The controls, all healthy individuals, were blood bank volunteers in Maryland, USA. Synthesis of cDNA was performed by 5'RACE using 10-nucleotide random UMIs. TCRdb reprocessed the 5' RACE reads via MiXCR and lists one record per CDR3 protein. The sample lists about 28,000 distinct CDR3 sequences, 12% occurring once. The TCR originated in a woman aged 55 to 70 in good health. The sample taken for sequencing was PBMCs. This chain joins TRBV12-3 or TRBV12-4 and TRBJ1-4; 8 bases are shared with TRBD1. CDR3: CASTLAGGGEKLFF. CDR3 sequence (DNA): TGTGCCAGCACCTTGGCAGGGGGCGGTGAAAAACTGTTTTTT.